The T cell receptor beta chain described here comes from a study of Ad26.COV2.S vaccination and SARS-CoV-2 variants. Overall study results and limits: People who got the vaccine had more spike-specific TCR breadth than people who got placebo.

Treatment here: roughly 18 received Ad26.COV2.S at low or high dose, single or two shots; roughly five received placebo; per-sample allocation not given. Each sample was drawn 63 days after the first injection (of vaccine or placebo). The CDR3 has 15 residues. V lost 5 bases to trimming and J lost 0 bases; unmatched junction nucleotides: 5. CDR1 is SSHAT, CDR2 FNYEAQ, per germline (reference sequence). Of note for this clone: What it binds is unknown.

Produced via immunoSEQ multiplex PCR; TCRdb's table is partial and in-frame only. The sample records about 350,000 clones, roughly 85% being singletons. This chain joins TRBV7-7 and TRBJ2-7; TRBD2 matches at 9 bases. The input for sequencing was peripheral blood, taken in a trial of Ad26.COV2.S vaccine versus placebo. The clonotype comes from a person between 18 and 65 years old who received the Ad26.COV2.S COVID-19 vaccine or a placebo. CDR3 loop: CASSPLAGTSYEQYF. Written as DNA, the CDR3 is TGTGCCAGCAGCCCCCTAGCGGGGACCTCCTACGAGCAGTACTTC.